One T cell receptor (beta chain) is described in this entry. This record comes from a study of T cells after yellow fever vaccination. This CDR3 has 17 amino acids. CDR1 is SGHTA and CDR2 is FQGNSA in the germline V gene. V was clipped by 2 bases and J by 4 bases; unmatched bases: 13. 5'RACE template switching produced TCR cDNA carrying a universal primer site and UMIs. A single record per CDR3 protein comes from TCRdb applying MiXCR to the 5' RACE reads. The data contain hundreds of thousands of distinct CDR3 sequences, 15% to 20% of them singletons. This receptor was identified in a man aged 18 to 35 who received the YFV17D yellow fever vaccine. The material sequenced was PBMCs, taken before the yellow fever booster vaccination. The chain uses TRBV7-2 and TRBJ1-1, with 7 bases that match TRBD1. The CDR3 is CASSLRGDSFSSTEAFF. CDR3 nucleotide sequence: TGTGCCAGCAGCTTAAGAGGGGACAGTTTTTCGAGCACTGAAGCTTTCTTT.